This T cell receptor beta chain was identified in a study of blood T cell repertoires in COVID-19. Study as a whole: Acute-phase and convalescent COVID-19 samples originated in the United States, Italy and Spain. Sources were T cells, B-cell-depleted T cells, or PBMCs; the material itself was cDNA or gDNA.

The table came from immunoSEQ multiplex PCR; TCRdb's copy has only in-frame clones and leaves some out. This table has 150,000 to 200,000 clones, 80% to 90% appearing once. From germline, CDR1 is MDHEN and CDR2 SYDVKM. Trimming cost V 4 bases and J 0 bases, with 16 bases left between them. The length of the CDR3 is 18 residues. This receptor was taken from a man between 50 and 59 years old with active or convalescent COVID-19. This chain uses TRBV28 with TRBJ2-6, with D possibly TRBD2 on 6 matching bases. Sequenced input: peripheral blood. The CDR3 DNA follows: TGTGCCAGCAGTTCCTATTCGGGGGACTCCTCTGGGGCCAACGTCCTGACTTTC. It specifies CASSSYSGDSSGANVLTF.